A single sample is the source of the 17 T cell receptor beta chains below, sequenced in a study of cytomegalovirus exposure and HLA in healthy donors. This table comes from immunoSEQ multiplex PCR, and its TCRdb copy is limited to in-frame clones, with some not included. This sample has about 330,000 clones, with 75% to 90% found just once. Material: PBMCs. All receptors come from a young woman in good health and CMV-seronegative.

This clone was seen once. This chain uses TRBV4-3 with TRBJ2-7; 10 bases line up with TRBD2. Germline assignment: CDR1 LGHNA and CDR2 YSLEER. V lost 0 bases, J lost 7 bases, and 6 bases stayed unmatched. The CDR3 has 15 residues. Here the CDR3 DNA reads TGCGCCAGCAGCCAAGACCCAGCGGGAGGGGATGAGCAGTACTTC. This encodes CASSQDPAGGDEQYF.

This clone has only one observation. The rearrangement uses TRBV30 and TRBJ2-1; 14 bases agree with TRBD2. CDR1 GTSNPN and CDR2 SVGIG come from the germline V gene (reference sequence). V gave up 4 bases and J gave up 3 bases; unmatched junction bases: 17. The CDR3 contains 20 residues. The CDR3 loop is CAWTESSPTSGRAFYNEQFF. The DNA of the CDR3 is TGTGCCTGGACCGAATCCTCCCCGACTAGCGGGAGGGCCTTCTACAATGAGCAGTTCTTC.

V is TRBV6-1 and J is TRBJ2-3; 9 nucleotides agree with TRBD1. The germline gives CDR1 MNHNS, CDR2 SASEGT. With 6 bases clipped from V and 1 base from J, the junction kept 5 bases outside the gene matches. The CDR3 contains 15 residues. The CDR3 reads CASSRQGEGTDTQYF. Here the CDR3 DNA reads TGTGCCAGCAGCCGACAGGGGGAGGGCACAGATACGCAGTATTTT.

The CDR3 sequence: CASIFGRENNEQFF. In nucleotides, the CDR3 is TGTGCCAGCATATTCGGCCGGGAGAACAATGAGCAGTTCTTC. This chain links TRBV2 with TRBJ2-1, with a possible D match to TRBD2 (6 bases). Germline V lookup: CDR1 SNHLY, CDR2 FYNNEI. Trimming removed 7 bases from V and 5 bases from J, with 15 bases in between. The CDR3 has 14 residues.

The CDR3, as DNA: TGTGCCAGCAGCTTCGTAGCGGGAGCCAGGAACGAGCAGTACTTC. It translates to CASSFVAGARNEQYF. This rearrangement joins TRBV5-4 to TRBJ2-7; 9 nucleotides match TRBD2. V lost 2 bases and J lost 5; bases outside the gene matches: 8. Germline lookup yields CDR1 SGHNT and CDR2 YYREEE (reference sequence). The CDR3 covers 15 residues.

J is TRBJ2-7 and V is TRBV10-3, with a tentative D call TRBD1 (6 bases). The CDR3 extends over 14 amino acids. Trimming removed 6 bases at V and 3 bases at J, with 15 bases between. Looked up from germline, CDR1 is ENHRY and CDR2 is SYGVKD. The CDR3 here is CAIRKTGPGYEQYF. DNA for the CDR3: TGTGCCATCAGGAAGACAGGACCGGGCTACGAGCAGTACTTC.

This chain connects TRBV10-3 to TRBJ1-2; the D is unclear. The CDR3 is 11 amino acids. The V end was cut by 5 bases, the J end by 4 bases, with 5 bases between. Per the germline V gene, CDR1 is ENHRY and CDR2 is SYGVKD. CDR3 residues: CAISQAYGYTF. DNA of the CDR3: TGTGCCATCAGTCAAGCCTATGGCTACACCTTC.

This clone has more than one count but fewer than ten. V and J are TRBV6-5 and TRBJ2-7; D remains unclear. Looked up from germline, CDR1 is MNHEY and CDR2 is SVGAGI. Trimming stripped 3 bases from V and 1 base from J, with 13 bases between. CDR3 length: 15 residues. The CDR3 here is CASSYAGETSYEQYF. Written as DNA, the CDR3 is TGTGCCAGCAGTTATGCCGGAGAGACGTCCTACGAGCAGTACTTC.

The rearrangement uses TRBV28 and TRBJ2-1, with 7 bases lining up with TRBD2. Germline V gene sequence: CDR1 MDHEN, CDR2 SYDVKM. The CDR3 is made up of 15 amino acids. The trim removed 7 bases at V and 6 bases at J, leaving 12 bases unmatched. The chain's CDR3 is CASTHGGREPNEQFF. The CDR3, as DNA: TGTGCCAGCACCCATGGAGGGAGGGAGCCCAATGAGCAGTTCTTC.

V and J are TRBV19 and TRBJ1-1; D is ambiguous. The CDR3 contains 14 residues. Germline CDR1 and CDR2: LNHDA and SQIVND (reference sequence). The V end was cut by 5 bases, the J end by 1 base, with 11 bases between. CDR3 region: CASSVPGENTEAFF. The CDR3 DNA reads TGTGCCAGTAGTGTCCCCGGGGAGAACACTGAAGCTTTCTTT. Using reference TRBV19 and TRBJ1-1 for the parts outside the CDR3, the full variable domain is DGGITQSPKYLFRKEGQNVTLSCEQNLNHDAMYWYRQDPGQGLRLIYYSQIVNDFQKGDIAEGYSVSREKKESFPLTVTSAQKNPTAFYLCASSVPGENTEAFFGQGTRLTVV.

This clone was picked up a small number of times. The V gene is TRBV11-3, the J gene TRBJ2-7, with 8 bases matching TRBD1. After removal of 8 bases from V and 6 bases from J, the junction contained 9 bases not matched to a gene. The germline CDR1 and CDR2 sequences are SGHNT and YENEEA. There are 13 residues in the CDR3. CDR3 residues: CASSRDRMGEQYF. For the CDR3, the DNA is TGTGCCAGCTCCCGGGACAGGATGGGCGAGCAGTACTTC.

The J gene is TRBJ2-1, the V gene TRBV7-6, with TRBD1 matching 8 bases. Losses at the gene ends were 5 bases for V and 6 bases for J; bases not matched to a gene: 12. Germline V lookup: CDR1 SGHVS, CDR2 FNYEAQ. The CDR3 is 16 amino acids. CDR3 loop: CASSVGQGGTINEQFF. In DNA, the CDR3 is TGTGCCAGCAGCGTCGGACAGGGTGGGACAATCAATGAGCAGTTCTTC.

J is TRBJ2-7 and V is TRBV7-9; 7 nucleotides align to TRBD1. The CDR3 runs to 14 residues. Germline V gene data show CDR1 as SEHNR and CDR2 as FQNEAQ (reference sequence). Losses at the gene ends were 4 bases for V and 2 bases for J; bases not matched to a gene: 5. The CDR3, as DNA: TGTGCCAGCAGCTCCGGACAGGCTACCTACGAGCAGTACTTC. This gives the protein CASSSGQATYEQYF.

This chain links TRBV15 with TRBJ2-3, with 10 positions matching TRBD2. Losses at the gene ends were 3 bases for V and 2 bases for J; bases not matched to a gene: 2. This CDR3 is 15 amino acids long. Per germline, CDR1 LNHNV and CDR2 YYDKDF (reference sequence). As DNA, the CDR3 is TGTGCCACCAGCAGTACTAGCGGGAACACAGATACGCAGTATTTT. It yields the protein CATSSTSGNTDTQYF.

The genes are TRBV2 and TRBJ2-3, with 8 bases aligning to TRBD2. CDR1 is SNHLY and CDR2 is FYNNEI in the germline V gene. The V segment lost 5 bases and the J segment 7 bases; nucleotides outside the gene matches: 11. The CDR3 spans 15 residues. CDR3: CASSNLPTSANTQYF. The CDR3 region has the DNA TGTGCCAGCAGTAACCTTCCGACTAGCGCAAATACGCAGTATTTT.

This clone was observed a single time. The chain couples TRBV5-5 to TRBJ2-1; 8 bases fit TRBD2. The germline V gene has CDR1 SGHKS and CDR2 YYEKEE (reference sequence). V lost 9 bases, J lost 3 bases, and 5 bases stayed unmatched. The CDR3 contains 13 residues. The CDR3 region has the DNA TGTGCCACGAGTAGCGGGGACTACAATGAGCAGTTCTTC. This translates into CATSSGDYNEQFF.

Concerning this clone itself: Additional DNA sequences in this sample encode the identical CDR3. The V call is TRBV28, the J call TRBJ1-5, with 10 nucleotides matching TRBD1. Germline V gene lookup returns CDR1 MDHEN and CDR2 SYDVKM. This CDR3 spans 15 amino acids. The V gene end was trimmed by 5 bases and the J gene end by 2 bases; junction bases not matched to a gene: 3. The CDR3: CASSPGTGGNQPQHF. Here the CDR3 DNA reads TGTGCCAGCAGTCCAGGGACAGGGGGCAATCAGCCCCAGCATTTT. Looking up the rest from reference TRBV28 and TRBJ1-5 gives the full variable domain: DVKVTQSSRYLVKRTGEKVFLECVQDMDHENMFWYRQDPGLGLRLIYFSYDVKMKEKGDIPEGYSVSREKKERFSLILESASTNQTSMYLCASSPGTGGNQPQHFGDGTRLSIL.